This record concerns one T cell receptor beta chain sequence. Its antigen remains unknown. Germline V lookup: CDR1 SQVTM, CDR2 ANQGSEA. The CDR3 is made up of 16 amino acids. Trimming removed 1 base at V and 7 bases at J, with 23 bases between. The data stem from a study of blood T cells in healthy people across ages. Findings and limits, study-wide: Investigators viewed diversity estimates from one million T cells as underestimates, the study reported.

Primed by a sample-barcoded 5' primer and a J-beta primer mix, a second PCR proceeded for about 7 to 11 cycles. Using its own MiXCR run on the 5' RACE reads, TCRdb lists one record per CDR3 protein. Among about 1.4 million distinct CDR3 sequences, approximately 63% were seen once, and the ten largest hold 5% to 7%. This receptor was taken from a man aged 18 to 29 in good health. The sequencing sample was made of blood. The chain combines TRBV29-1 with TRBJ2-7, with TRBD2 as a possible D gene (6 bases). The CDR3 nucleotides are TGCAGCGTTGAAGGAAACGGGGGATGGGGCGATAGGGAGCAGTACTTC. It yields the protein CSVEGNGGWGDREQYF.